This T cell receptor (beta chain) is from a study of cytomegalovirus exposure and HLA in healthy donors. Study in general: In a later analysis, the approximately 110 validation repertoires were reported to have used the same platform as the approximately 620 first-cohort repertoires. Study results and limitations: Reportedly, cytomegalovirus status was diagnosed with high sensitivity and specificity. The tendency of first-cohort TCR clusters to co-occur in the 120 or so validation repertoires was the finding of a later analysis.

TCRdb's table, derived via immunoSEQ multiplex PCR, lists solely in-frame clones and lacks some. The sample consists of approximately 210,000 clones, roughly 86% of them appearing once. The length of the CDR3 is 13 residues. Trimming pared 1 base from V and 4 bases from J, leaving 8 bases between. Germline assignment: CDR1 SGHVS and CDR2 FQNEAQ. With regard to this clone: Antigen specificity is unknown.

Sequencing was done on a sample of PBMCs. This clonotype was sampled from a woman aged 18-29 years in good health and CMV-seronegative. V is TRBV7-8 and J is TRBJ2-7, with unresolved D. This CDR3 is CASSLDQVYEQYF. CDR3 DNA sequence: TGTGCCAGCAGCTTAGACCAGGTTTACGAGCAGTACTTC.